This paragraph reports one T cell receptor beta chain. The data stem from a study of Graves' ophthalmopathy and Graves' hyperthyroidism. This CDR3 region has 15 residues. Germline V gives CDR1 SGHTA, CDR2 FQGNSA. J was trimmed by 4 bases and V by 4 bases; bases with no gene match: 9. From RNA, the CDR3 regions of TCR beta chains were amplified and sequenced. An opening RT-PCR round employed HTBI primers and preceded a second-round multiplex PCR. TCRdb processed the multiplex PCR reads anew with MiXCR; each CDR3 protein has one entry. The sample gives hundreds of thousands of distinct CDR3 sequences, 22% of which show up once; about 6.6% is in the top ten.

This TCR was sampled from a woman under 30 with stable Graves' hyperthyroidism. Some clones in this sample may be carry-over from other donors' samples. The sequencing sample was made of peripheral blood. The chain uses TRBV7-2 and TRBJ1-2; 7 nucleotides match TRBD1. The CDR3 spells CASSSRTGSSYGYTF. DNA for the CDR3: TGTGCCAGCAGCTCCCGGACAGGAAGCAGCTATGGCTACACCTTC.